These T cell receptor beta chains were read from a single sample in a study of cytomegalovirus exposure and HLA in healthy donors. Sequenced by immunoSEQ multiplex PCR; TCRdb stores in-frame clones only, minus some. This sample has tens of thousands of clones, with approximately 75% found just once. Sequencing used PBMCs. The receptors shown here come from a man in his 60s in good health and CMV-seropositive. Both conserved end residues are part of each CDR3. Each record gives: D gene, clone size, J gene, V gene, CDR3 DNA, CDR3 protein. D genes are given only for firm matches. Only some rows state a clone size, as once, few, many or a class for expanded clones.

d_gene: -
abundance: once
j_gene: TRBJ2-3
v_gene: TRBV5-1
CDR3nt: TGCGCCAGCACCCCGTGGGCGACCTACGATACGCAGTATTTT
CDR3aa: CASTPWATYDTQYF

d_gene: -
abundance: -
j_gene: TRBJ2-3
v_gene: TRBV27
CDR3nt: TGTGCCAGCAGTGGAGTAGATACGCAGTATTTT
CDR3aa: CASSGVDTQYF

d_gene: -
abundance: few
j_gene: TRBJ1-5
v_gene: TRBV19
CDR3nt: TGTGCCAGTAACCCGGGACTAAATCAGCCCCAGCATTTT
CDR3aa: CASNPGLNQPQHF

d_gene: TRBD1
abundance: -
j_gene: TRBJ2-1
v_gene: TRBV5-1
CDR3nt: TGCGCCAGCAGCGGACGGGACAGGGCATGGGATGAGCAGTTCTTC
CDR3aa: CASSGRDRAWDEQFF

d_gene: -
abundance: -
j_gene: TRBJ2-2
v_gene: TRBV6-5
CDR3nt: TGTGCCGCGGGACCGGACTTGAACACCGGGGAGCTGTTTTTT
CDR3aa: CAAGPDLNTGELFF

d_gene: TRBD2
abundance: -
j_gene: TRBJ2-7
v_gene: TRBV11-3
CDR3nt: TGTGCCAGCAGCCGGGCTAGCGGGTTAACCTACGAGCAGTACTTC
CDR3aa: CASSRASGLTYEQYF

d_gene: TRBD1
abundance: -
j_gene: TRBJ2-7
v_gene: TRBV27
CDR3nt: TGTGCCAGCAGTTGGGACAGCCTGAGCTCCTACGAGCAGTACTTC
CDR3aa: CASSWDSLSSYEQYF

d_gene: TRBD2
abundance: -
j_gene: TRBJ2-1
v_gene: TRBV6-4
CDR3nt: TGTGCCAGCAGTCCTCTAGCGGGGGGGAACAATGAGCAGTTCTTC
CDR3aa: CASSPLAGGNNEQFF

d_gene: TRBD1
abundance: -
j_gene: TRBJ2-7
v_gene: TRBV11-3
CDR3nt: TGTGCCAGCAGCTTACAGACAGGGGGGACCTACGAGCAGTACTTC
CDR3aa: CASSLQTGGTYEQYF

d_gene: TRBD1
abundance: -
j_gene: TRBJ2-7
v_gene: TRBV10-1
CDR3nt: TGCGCCAGCCAGCCGGGACAGGGCAACGAGCAGTACTTC
CDR3aa: CASQPGQGNEQYF

d_gene: -
abundance: -
j_gene: TRBJ2-1
v_gene: TRBV5-1
CDR3nt: TGCGCCAGCTCCCCGGGGAGGAATCCCGAAAATGAGCAGTTCTTC
CDR3aa: CASSPGRNPENEQFF

d_gene: TRBD2
abundance: -
j_gene: TRBJ2-3
v_gene: TRBV9
CDR3nt: TGTGCCAGCAGCGTAGGGGATAGCGGGAGCACAGATACGCAGTATTTT
CDR3aa: CASSVGDSGSTDTQYF

d_gene: -
abundance: -
j_gene: TRBJ2-7
v_gene: TRBV28
CDR3nt: TGTGCCACCGGGACTTCCTTCGCGGACGAGCAGTACTTC
CDR3aa: CATGTSFADEQYF

d_gene: -
abundance: -
j_gene: TRBJ2-2
v_gene: TRBV29-1
CDR3nt: TGCAGCGGCGCCCAGGGATACACCGGGGAGCTGTTTTTT
CDR3aa: CSGAQGYTGELFF

d_gene: TRBD1
abundance: once
j_gene: TRBJ2-7
v_gene: TRBV5-4
CDR3nt: TGTGCCAGCAGCCCGGACAGGGGCTACGAGCAGTACTTC
CDR3aa: CASSPDRGYEQYF

d_gene: -
abundance: few
j_gene: TRBJ1-5
v_gene: TRBV9
CDR3nt: TGTGCCAGCAGTTCCCCAGGGGCTTATAGCAATCAGCCCCAGCATTTT
CDR3aa: CASSSPGAYSNQPQHF

d_gene: -
abundance: -
j_gene: TRBJ2-7
v_gene: TRBV6-1
CDR3nt: TGTGCCAGCAGTGAAAACCCAGGTCCCTACGAGCAGTACTTC
CDR3aa: CASSENPGPYEQYF

d_gene: TRBD2
abundance: -
j_gene: TRBJ2-2
v_gene: TRBV27
CDR3nt: TGTGCCAGCAGTTTAGATGTAGCGGGAGGGTACACCGGGGAGCTGTTTTTT
CDR3aa: CASSLDVAGGYTGELFF

d_gene: -
abundance: few
j_gene: TRBJ2-1
v_gene: TRBV9
CDR3nt: TGTGCCAGCAGCGTAGCACTAGCTAGTGAGCAGTTCTTC
CDR3aa: CASSVALASEQFF

d_gene: -
abundance: once
j_gene: TRBJ1-5
v_gene: TRBV6-4
CDR3nt: TGTGCCAGCAGTGACGAGGGAGGACAGCCCCAGCATTTT
CDR3aa: CASSDEGGQPQHF

d_gene: -
abundance: -
j_gene: TRBJ2-7
v_gene: TRBV27
CDR3nt: TGTGCCAGCAGTTTAAAGCTCTCCTACGAGCAGTACTTC
CDR3aa: CASSLKLSYEQYF

d_gene: -
abundance: -
j_gene: TRBJ2-7
v_gene: TRBV5-4
CDR3nt: TGTGCCAGCAGCTCCCTCCCTAGGGGCTCCTACGAGCAGTACTTC
CDR3aa: CASSSLPRGSYEQYF

d_gene: TRBD1
abundance: -
j_gene: TRBJ1-1
v_gene: TRBV6-5
CDR3nt: TGTGCCAGCAGATACATTTCCCGGACAGGGAGGACTGAAGCTTTCTTT
CDR3aa: CASRYISRTGRTEAFF

d_gene: TRBD1
abundance: once
j_gene: TRBJ2-3
v_gene: TRBV6-6
CDR3nt: TGTGCCAGCTGGGGGACAGGGGGCACAGATACGCAGTATTTT
CDR3aa: CASWGTGGTDTQYF

d_gene: -
abundance: -
j_gene: TRBJ1-1
v_gene: TRBV7-9
CDR3nt: TGTGCCAGCAGCTTAGAAACGGGGGGCGTTGAAGCTTTCTTT
CDR3aa: CASSLETGGVEAFF